This TCR beta chain was sequenced for a study of T cells after yellow fever vaccination (dated by TCRdb to between 2017 and 2020). As for the study more broadly: Libraries from fractions with low cell numbers were prepared with the SMART-Seq v4 Ultra Low Input RNA kit. Bulk TCR alpha and beta repertoires were sequenced longitudinally to track T-cell clones before and after primary and booster YFV17D yellow fever vaccination. The cohort comprised two healthy male donors, one aged 18 to 30 and one aged 30 to 40 years. Bulk PBMC replicates and cell subsets were isolated from blood drawn at multiple timepoints before and after both primary and secondary immunization. The paper as a whole reports these results and caveats: The secondary T-cell response was weaker than the primary response but faster, peaking on day 5 instead of day 15. Because abundant contaminating clonotypes from the bulk population could be contained in FACS-sorted repertoires, computational filtering was required. A small share of clonotypes occurred in both CD4 and CD8 compartments, likely arising from convergent recombination. The study included only a couple of donors, which limits how far the findings can be generalized. Most clones expanded after primary vaccination were re-detected after the booster (around 96% of CD4 and roughly 87% of CD8), suggesting broad memory maintenance.

The meaning of the sample's treatment or condition label: live attenuated yellow fever vaccine strain. PBMCs were isolated from peripheral blood using a standard Ficoll-Paque protocol. CD4 and CD8 T-cell fractions were isolated with Dynabeads CD4 and CD8 positive selection kits. TriZol was used to extract RNA from bulk PBMCs, from CD4 and CD8 fractions, and from dextramer-positive and dextramer-negative fractions. The CDR3 holds 14 amino acids from the cysteine to the phenylalanine. Here the CDR3 DNA is all that survives: 42 bases in frame from base 1. The junction carries 14 bases between V and J, which are trimmed by 4 bases and 5 bases respectively. Synthesis of TCR cDNA relied on 5'RACE template switching, a step that introduced a universal primer site along with unique molecular identifiers. Priming for cDNA synthesis came from both the TCR alpha and TCR beta constant segments. Libraries were amplified in two PCR steps, with sample barcodes and sequencing adapters added in the second step. Sequencing of libraries was performed on Illumina HiSeq 2500 (2x100 bp) or NovaSeq (2x150 bp). Per the authors' processing: Reads were demultiplexed and collapsed into UMI consensus sequences with MIGEC, and V(D)J alignment was performed with MiXCR. Vaccine-responding clonotypes were defined with edgeR using replicate PBMC samples, requiring FDR below 0.01 and a log2 fold change above 5 up to day 15. Bulk clonotypes were assigned CD4 or CD8 identity according to which sequenced CD4 or CD8 repertoire held them at higher abundance. Using fastp trimming at Q25 and MiXCR clonotype assembly, TCRdb reanalyzed the public sequencing data and kept in-frame beta chains. Each CDR3 protein gets just one entry, which takes the most common genes and DNA from the rows behind it. TCRdb's processing, not the authors' own work, is the source of the V and J calls. This sample holds roughly 150,000 distinct CDR3 sequences; just over 6.5% were observed only once. Clones ranked in the top ten supply about 0.6% of the sample.

At least ten counts were recorded for this clonotype. Its antigen remains unidentified. It has no much larger one-base neighbor in the sample; base qualities were not kept. This clonotype was obtained from a man in his thirties or forties who received the YFV17D yellow fever vaccine. Sequenced here: CD4+ T cells sorted from PBMCs, sampled 10 days after the yellow fever booster vaccination. The receptor chain draws on TRBV12-3 or TRBV12-4 and TRBJ2-5; tentative D gene TRBD2, with 7 bases matching. This receptor carries the CDR3 CASSSGGARETQYF. At the DNA level, the sequence is TGTGCCAGCAGTTCTGGGGGGGCCCGGGAGACCCAGTACTTC.